A single sample gave rise to the 14 T cell receptor beta chains below, sequenced in a study of identical twins. MiXCR, run by TCRdb on the 5' RACE reads, gives a single entry per CDR3 protein. The sample carries 550,000 to 700,000 distinct CDR3 sequences, about 20% recorded once. The data also belong to a second study, concerning T cells expressing NK-cell markers.

Sequences were obtained from PBMCs. Every receptor here comes from a woman between 18 and 29 years old in good health.

This clonotype was seen a few times. The gene calls are TRBV20-1 and TRBJ2-5, with 11 bases matching TRBD2. The CDR3 runs 14 residues. Germline V gives CDR1 DFQATT, CDR2 SNEGSKA (reference sequence). V shed 6 bases, J shed 4 bases, and the junction held 7 bases outside the gene matches. Written as DNA, the CDR3 is TGCAGTGCCAACCTAGCGGGAGGCGGAGAGACCCAGTACTTC. Protein: CSANLAGGGETQYF.

The chain recombines TRBV7-8 with TRBJ2-4; 7 bases match TRBD2. The CDR3 length is 16 residues. Germline V gene data show CDR1 as SGHVS and CDR2 as FQNEAQ. Trimming at V came to 5 bases and at J to 6 bases, leaving 13 bases not matched to a gene. The CDR3 DNA is TGTGCCAGCAGCCCCCGTTGGGCGGGAGCGGTAAACATTCAGTACTTC. Protein sequence: CASSPRWAGAVNIQYF. Based on the CDR3 plus reference TRBV7-8 and TRBJ2-4, the full variable domain is GAGVSQSPRYKVAKRGQDVALRCDPISGHVSLFWYQQALGQGPEFLTYFQNEAQLDKSGLPSDRFFAERPEGSVSTLKIQRTQQEDSAVYLCASSPRWAGAVNIQYFGAGTRLSVL.

This clonotype was counted between two and nine times. V gene TRBV6-5 combines with J gene TRBJ2-3; D gene uncertain. Per the germline V gene, CDR1 is MNHEY and CDR2 is SVGAGI. The CDR3 covers 16 residues. The V and J ends lost 0 bases and 0 bases respectively, with 10 bases between them. The CDR3 bases are TGTGCCAGCAGTTACTCGGTTGTAAGGAGCACAGATACGCAGTATTTT. Translated, it gives CASSYSVVRSTDTQYF.

J is TRBJ2-1 and V is TRBV12-3 or TRBV12-4; possible D gene TRBD2, 5 bases. This CDR3 contains 16 residues. V gave up 7 bases and J gave up 6 bases, with 22 bases separating them. Written as DNA, the CDR3 is TGTGCCAGCACCATGGGGTGGCGGGTACCCCCCAATGAGCAGTTCTTC. As protein: CASTMGWRVPPNEQFF.

The chain uses TRBV27 and TRBJ2-5; 12 nucleotides line up with TRBD1. J was trimmed by 1 base and V by 3 bases; bases with no gene match: 12. CDR3 length: 19 amino acids. Germline V lookup: CDR1 MNHEY, CDR2 SMNVEV (reference sequence). CDR3 nucleotides: TGTGCCAGCAGTTTTATAGGGGACAGGGGGCCCGCTATCCAAGAGACCCAGTACTTC. This translates into CASSFIGDRGPAIQETQYF.

This clonotype turned up a few times. The rearrangement uses TRBV5-1 and TRBJ2-2, with D possibly called TRBD1 or TRBD2 (5 bases each). V lost 3 bases to trimming and J lost 5 bases, with 17 bases between them. The CDR3 covers 16 residues. The germline V gene encodes CDR1 SGHRS and CDR2 YFSETQ. CDR3 bases: TGCGCCAGCAGCTATGGGACCGAACCGGCGACCGGGGAGCTGTTTTTT. Protein sequence: CASSYGTEPATGELFF.

This clonotype appeared many times. The V gene is TRBV7-9, the J gene TRBJ1-4; D ambiguous. The CDR3 is 13 residues long. Germline values: CDR1 SEHNR, CDR2 FQNEAQ (reference sequence). The V gene lost 2 bases and the J gene lost 7 bases, with 8 bases spanning the gap. The CDR3 sequence is CASSLRAAEKLFF. CDR3 in DNA: TGTGCCAGCAGCTTACGGGCGGCTGAAAAACTGTTTTTT.

This clonotype came up a few times. V gene TRBV13 combines with J gene TRBJ2-3; 7 bases map to TRBD2. The germline V gene encodes CDR1 PRHDT and CDR2 FYEKMQ (reference sequence). The CDR3 extends over 18 amino acids. V was pared by 5 bases and J by 0 bases, with 14 bases of the junction left unmatched. The CDR3 region has the DNA TGTGCCAGCAGCCCGCCTCAGGCTAGCGGCCCTAGCACAGATACGCAGTATTTT. Translation gives CASSPPQASGPSTDTQYF. Supplemented by reference TRBV13 and TRBJ2-3, the full variable domain reads AAGVIQSPRHLIKEKRETATLKCYPIPRHDTVYWYQQGPGQDPQFLISFYEKMQSDKGSIPDRFSAQQFSDYHSELNMSSLELGDSALYFCASSPPQASGPSTDTQYFGPGTRLTVL.

The chain is built from TRBV5-6 and TRBJ2-7, with TRBD2 matching over 13 bases. Trimming removed 4 bases from V and 6 bases from J; junction bases left unmatched: 13. This CDR3 has 17 amino acids. Per the germline V gene, CDR1 is SGHDT and CDR2 is YYEEEE. CDR3 bases: TGTGCCAGCAGCGGGATAAAACTAGCGGGGGGGCAGAGCGAGCAGTACTTC. Amino acids: CASSGIKLAGGQSEQYF.

In this sample, this clonotype turned up a few times. The rearrangement uses TRBV20-1 and TRBJ2-1, with D uncertain. The CDR3 totals 13 residues. Looked up from germline, CDR1 is DFQATT and CDR2 is SNEGSKA (reference sequence). V was shortened by 5 bases and J by 6 bases, with 14 bases between the two germline ends. The CDR3 DNA sequence: TGCAGTGCTTCCCGGCGGTTTCTCAATGAGCAGTTCTTC. As protein: CSASRRFLNEQFF.

This clonotype was picked up many times. The chain couples TRBV5-1 to TRBJ2-7; TRBD2 matches at 9 bases. J was trimmed by 2 bases and V by 2 bases; bases with no gene match: 8. Germline V lookup: CDR1 SGHRS, CDR2 YFSETQ. The CDR3 extends over 16 amino acids. The CDR3 DNA reads as TGCGCCAGCAGCTTCCTTATCAGCGGGGGGCCCTACGAGCAGTACTTC. This codes for CASSFLISGGPYEQYF. The variable domain in full, completed from reference TRBV5-1 and TRBJ2-7, reads KAGVTQTPRYLIKTRGQQVTLSCSPISGHRSVSWYQQTPGQGLQFLFEYFSETQRNKGNFPGRFSGRQFSNSRSEMNVSTLELGDSALYLCASSFLISGGPYEQYFGPGTRLTVT.

The chain employs TRBV5-4 and TRBJ1-1; unclear D gene. Per the germline V gene, CDR1 is SGHNT and CDR2 is YYREEE (reference sequence). V gave up 3 bases and J gave up 1 base, with 13 bases separating them. The CDR3 covers 15 residues. CDR3 nucleotides: TGTGCCAGCAGCTCATTTGACATTACGAACACTGAAGCTTTCTTT. Its translation is CASSSFDITNTEAFF.

This clonotype was found many times. This sequence joins TRBV12-3 or TRBV12-4 and TRBJ1-2; D uncertain. The CDR3 has 14 residues. Trimming removed 5 bases from V and 4 bases from J, with 14 bases in between. CDR3 DNA: TGTGCCAGCAGTACCGTGGGAAACCTCTATGGCTACACCTTC. It codes for CASSTVGNLYGYTF.

V usage is TRBV12-3 or TRBV12-4 and J usage is TRBJ1-1; 10 positions match TRBD1. V shed 3 bases, J shed 3 bases, and the junction held 4 bases outside the gene matches. The CDR3 consists of 15 residues. The CDR3 region is CASSLLGQGHTEAFF. In nucleotides, the CDR3 is TGTGCCAGCAGTTTGCTGGGACAGGGGCACACTGAAGCTTTCTTT.